The 16 T cell receptor beta chains listed next were all sequenced from one sample in a study of T cell clonotyping in hematopoietic cell transplantation. Clones were read by immunoSEQ multiplex PCR, and TCRdb kept only the in-frame ones, dropping some. The sample includes some 1,900 clones, 75% to 85% of them seen just once. Sequencing used peripheral blood mononuclear cells. The receptors derive from a young man in good health. Some clones in this sample may be carry-over from other donors' samples.

To note about this clone: The junction departs from germline at one end; a sequencing error may be responsible. The chain has TRBV27 and TRBJ2-1; possibly TRBD1 for D (5 bases). The CDR3 runs to 12 residues. Germline lookup yields CDR1 MNHEY and CDR2 SMNVEV (reference sequence). DNA for the CDR3: TGTGCCAGCAGTCCAGACAGTAATGGGCAGTTCTTC. It yields the protein CASSPDSNGQFF.

The chain is built from TRBV20-1 and TRBJ1-5; D gene uncertain. Per germline, CDR1 DFQATT and CDR2 SNEGSKA (reference sequence). There are 11 residues in the CDR3. With 1 base removed from V and 9 bases from J, the gap between germline ends came to 7 bases. The CDR3 loop is CSARATGPQHF. CDR3 DNA: TGCAGTGCTAGAGCTACCGGGCCCCAGCATTTT.

V and J are TRBV6-1 and TRBJ2-2; 7 bases are a match to TRBD1. Germline-derived CDR1 and CDR2 are MNHNS and SASEGT. CDR3 length: 16 amino acids. Trimming at V came to 1 base and at J to 3 bases, leaving 5 bases not matched to a gene. The CDR3 sequence: CASSEVRGQDTGELFF. Written as DNA, the CDR3 is TGTGCCAGCAGTGAAGTGAGGGGGCAAGACACCGGGGAGCTGTTTTTT.

In DNA, the CDR3 is TGTGCCAGCAGTTACTCGGGTAGCGGGAGCTACGAGCAGTACTTC. Translated: CASSYSGSGSYEQYF. The rearrangement joins TRBV6-5 to TRBJ2-7, with 9 bases aligning to TRBD2. CDR3 length equals 15 residues. Trimming removed 0 bases from V and 3 bases from J; junction bases left unmatched: 3. Germline CDR1 is MNHEY and CDR2 is SVGAGI.

The rearrangement joins TRBV30 to TRBJ2-1, with 7 bases that match TRBD1. The ends lost 2 bases at V and 16 bases at J; junction bases unmatched: 8. The CDR3 sequence is 11 residues long. The V gene's germline CDR1 is GTSNPN and CDR2 SVGIG (reference sequence). The CDR3 spells CAWSQRQGYFF. DNA of the CDR3: TGTGCCTGGAGTCAAAGACAGGGATACTTCTTC.

Concerning this clone: One junction end disagrees with the germline gene, perhaps due to a read error. The chain recombines TRBV13 with TRBJ1-2; tentative D call: TRBD1 (5 bases). In germline, CDR1 is PRHDT, CDR2 FYEKMQ (reference sequence). The CDR3 sequence is 12 residues long. CDR3 bases: TGTGCCAGCAGCCTCCGACAGCGGTACCCCTACTTC. Its protein is CASSLRQRYPYF. The full variable domain, in which reference TRBV13 and TRBJ1-2 provide the parts outside the CDR3, is AAGVIQSPRHLIKEKRETATLKCYPIPRHDTVYWYQQGPGQDPQFLISFYEKMQSDKGSIPDRFSAQQFSDYHSELNMSSLELGDSALYFCASSLRQRYPYFGSGTRLTVV.

The chain combines TRBV5-1 with TRBJ2-1, with a possible D match to TRBD1 (5 bases). Germline V lookup: CDR1 SGHRS, CDR2 YFSETQ. CDR3 size: 13 residues. V lost 2 bases to trimming and J lost 3 bases, with 6 bases between them. DNA of the CDR3: TGCGCCAGCAGCTTACAGGACTACAATGAGCAGTTCTTC. As protein: CASSLQDYNEQFF.

A note on this clone: The same CDR3 also results from other DNA sequences found in this sample. This chain connects TRBV6-5 to TRBJ2-5; D may be TRBD1 or TRBD2 (6 bases each). V lost 2 bases, J lost 5 bases, and 15 bases lay in between. Germline CDR1 reads MNHEY; CDR2 reads SVGAGI. The CDR3 contains 15 residues. The CDR3 reads CASSYVRGRGETQYF. As DNA, the CDR3 is TGTGCCAGCAGTTACGTCCGGGGGCGCGGGGAGACCCAGTACTTC.

The rearrangement links TRBV2 to TRBJ2-4; 7 bases match TRBD1. CDR3 size: 15 residues. Looked up from germline, CDR1 is SNHLY and CDR2 is FYNNEI. With V trimmed by 5 bases and J by 1 base, 5 bases remained unmatched. The CDR3 region has the DNA TGTGCCAGCAGTCGGGACAGCCTTGCCAAAAACATTCAGTACTTC. Translating gives CASSRDSLAKNIQYF.

The chain links TRBV27 to TRBJ2-7; 7 bases agree with TRBD2. V was pared by 6 bases and J by 7 bases, with 6 bases of the junction left unmatched. The CDR3 contains 12 residues. Germline V gene sequence: CDR1 MNHEY, CDR2 SMNVEV (reference sequence). The CDR3 sequence: CASSRLAGEQYF. DNA of the CDR3: TGTGCCAGCAGCAGACTAGCTGGTGAGCAGTACTTC.

The gene calls are TRBV6-1 and TRBJ1-4; TRBD1 matches 10 bases. V was clipped by 1 base and J by 7 bases; unmatched bases: 3. This CDR3 has 15 amino acids. Germline loops: CDR1 MNHNS, CDR2 SASEGT. CDR3 loop: CASSEGTGGFEKLFF. The CDR3 bases are TGTGCCAGCAGTGAAGGGACAGGGGGTTTTGAAAAACTGTTTTTT.

The chain links TRBV13 to TRBJ2-7; 7 bases align to TRBD1. This CDR3 has 15 residues. The V and J ends lost 4 bases and 3 bases, in that order; junction bases with no gene match: 9. Germline V lookup: CDR1 PRHDT, CDR2 FYEKMQ (reference sequence). CDR3 in amino acids: CASSSQGLSYYEQYF. The CDR3 DNA follows: TGTGCCAGCAGCTCACAGGGGCTCTCTTACTACGAGCAGTACTTC.

V is TRBV4-2 and J is TRBJ2-7; 9 bases match TRBD1. V was clipped by 4 bases and J by 1 base; unmatched bases: 5. Germline loops: CDR1 LGHNA, CDR2 YNFKEQ. The CDR3 contains 15 residues. CDR3 protein: CASSPGQGKSYEQYF. For the CDR3, the DNA is TGTGCCAGCAGCCCCGGACAGGGGAAATCCTACGAGCAGTACTTC.

The CDR3 loop reads CASSLMPGGNQPQHF. The CDR3 nucleotides read TGCGCCAGCAGCTTAATGCCAGGGGGGAATCAGCCCCAGCATTTT. This chain links TRBV5-1 with TRBJ1-5; 7 bases agree with TRBD1. V shed 2 bases and J 4 bases; nucleotides not matched to a gene: 6. Germline values: CDR1 SGHRS, CDR2 YFSETQ. The CDR3 is made up of 15 amino acids.

The CDR3 protein is CAWSNLYNSPLHF. The CDR3 nucleotides read TGTGCCTGGAGTAACCTCTATAATTCACCCCTCCACTTT. V and J are TRBV30 and TRBJ1-6; D not certain. This CDR3 is built from 13 residues. Trimming left V 2 bases short and J 3 bases short, with 5 bases between. Germline V gene lookup returns CDR1 GTSNPN and CDR2 SVGIG (reference sequence).

The DNA for the CDR3 is TGTGCCAGCAGCGTAGACGACGGACTGGGAGCTTTCTTT. Translation gives CASSVDDGLGAFF. The rearrangement uses TRBV9 and TRBJ1-1; no clear D. Germline V gives CDR1 SGDLS, CDR2 YYNGEE. Trimming left V 0 bases short and J 10 bases short, with 13 bases between. The CDR3 is made up of 13 amino acids.